The 12 T cell receptor beta chains given below trace back to one sample, sequenced in a study of post-analysis software for immune sequencing data. Findings of the study overall: Patients showed TRBV5-6, TRBV5-1 and TRBV20-1 among a handful of TRBV segments more frequent than in controls.

Unique molecular identifiers had been added to the TCR beta cDNA libraries. TCRdb re-called the PCR reads through MiXCR, storing one row per CDR3 protein. Of a few hundred thousand distinct CDR3 sequences in the sample, roughly a third were seen once. For these receptors, no antigen is known. Input material: blood. The receptors derive from a girl aged 10 to 17 with multiple sclerosis.

On this clonotype: This may arise from a read error, as a much more abundant clone is one base away. The V gene is TRBV11-1, the J gene TRBJ2-3, with TRBD1 matching over 8 bases. The germline V gene has CDR1 SGHAT and CDR2 FQDESV (reference sequence). This CDR3 has 21 amino acids. The CDR3 coding sequence is TGTACCAGCAGCTTCATACCCGTGACAGGGGAGAGTCCGACTAGCACAGATACGCAGTATTTT. It is translated as CTSSFIPVTGESPTSTDTQYF.

As for this clonotype: A much larger clone sits a single nucleotide away, making a read error possible. This chain uses TRBV20-1 with TRBJ2-7; maybe TRBD2 (6 bases). The CDR3 extends over 16 amino acids. Germline CDR1 and CDR2: DFQATT and SNEGSKA (reference sequence). V lost 0 bases, J lost 7 bases, and 22 bases lay in between. CDR3 DNA sequence: TGCAGTGCTAGAGATTACGGGGCTAGCGACTACAATGAGCAGTACTTC. Translating gives CSARDYGASDYNEQYF.

V and J are TRBV7-2 and TRBJ1-4; D is unresolved. V dropped 1 base and J dropped 8 bases, with 14 bases sitting between them. The CDR3 is made up of 15 amino acids. CDR1 SGHTA and CDR2 FQGNSA come from the germline V gene. DNA of the CDR3: TGTGCCAGCAGCTTAGGAGGGCTCTTCGGGGAAAAACTGTTTTTT. This translates into CASSLGGLFGEKLFF.

This clonotype was detected many times. The chain couples TRBV5-1 to TRBJ1-6, with D perhaps TRBD1 (5 bases). Germline V gives CDR1 SGHRS, CDR2 YFSETQ. The CDR3 sequence is 14 residues long. Trimming cost V 0 bases and J 8 bases, with 9 bases left between them. In DNA, the CDR3 is TGCGCCAGCAGCTTGGCTGGGGGTGATTCACCCCTCCACTTT. Its translation: CASSLAGGDSPLHF.

V usage is TRBV20-1 and J usage is TRBJ2-1; weak D call: TRBD2 (6 bases). CDR1 is DFQATT and CDR2 is SNEGSKA in the germline V gene (reference sequence). The V and J ends lost 6 bases and 10 bases respectively, with 19 bases between them. CDR3 length equals 13 residues. The CDR3 DNA sequence: TGCAGTGCCCGGGACTCTGCCTCCAGGGAGCAGTTCTTC. This gives the protein CSARDSASREQFF.

Note on this clonotype: One base away lies a much larger clone, so this may be a sequencing read error. The final CDR3 position lacks the conserved phenylalanine or tryptophan, pointing to a likely read error. The chain links TRBV7-2 to TRBJ1-2; 7 positions agree with TRBD1. The germline V gene encodes CDR1 SGHTA and CDR2 FQGNSA. The CDR3 length is 14 residues. V gave up 4 bases and J gave up 4 bases; unmatched junction bases: 6. The CDR3 bases are TGTGCCAGCAGCTCCTCCGGGACAGTCTATGGCTACACCGTC. This encodes CASSSSGTVYGYTV.

This clonotype was detected ten times or more. CDR3 amino acids: CASTPTGLAGWAEQFF. CDR3 bases: TGTGCCAGCACCCCAACGGGACTAGCGGGATGGGCTGAGCAGTTCTTC. The chain is built from TRBV14 and TRBJ2-1; 13 bases fit TRBD2. This CDR3 is built from 16 residues. The V gene end was trimmed by 7 bases and the J gene end by 9 bases; junction bases not matched to a gene: 12. Germline CDR1 SGHDN, CDR2 FVKESK.

The table lists this clonotype with many counts. DNA of the CDR3: TGTGCCAGCAGCCCCCAGAGCATTTACTATGGCTACACCTTC. This encodes CASSPQSIYYGYTF. The chain recombines TRBV7-8 with TRBJ1-2; D unclear. Per the germline V gene, CDR1 is SGHVS and CDR2 is FQNEAQ. The CDR3 runs to 14 residues. V lost 5 bases, J lost 3 bases, and 13 bases lay in between.

Notes on this clonotype: A much larger clone lies a single base off, so this may be a read error. The rearrangement links TRBV9 to TRBJ2-1, with 7 bases aligning to TRBD2. The end of the DNA fits TRBJ2-7 better, so the J call may be wrong. Germline CDR1 is SGDLS and CDR2 is YYNGEE. The CDR3 has 19 residues. The CDR3 sequence is CASSSRTGGGWSSYNEQYF. Here the CDR3 DNA reads TGTGCCAGCAGCTCTCGGACGGGCGGGGGTTGGAGCTCCTACAATGAGCAGTACTTC.

In this sample, this clonotype turned up many times. The chain is built from TRBV19 and TRBJ2-6; tentatively, D is TRBD1 (5 bases). This CDR3 comprises 16 residues. The V gene's germline CDR1 is LNHDA and CDR2 SQIVND (reference sequence). V was pared by 4 bases and J by 0 bases, with 10 bases between. CDR3 bases: TGTGCCAGTAGTAAAAGACAGAACTCTGGGGCCAACGTCCTGACTTTC. Translated, it gives CASSKRQNSGANVLTF.

V usage is TRBV28 and J usage is TRBJ2-5; D may be TRBD1 (6 bases). Germline lookup yields CDR1 MDHEN and CDR2 SYDVKM. Trimming removed 6 bases at V and 3 bases at J, with 8 bases between. This CDR3 comprises 12 residues. CDR3 coding DNA: TGTGCCAGCAGCCGGACAGAAGAGACCCAGTACTTC. It specifies CASSRTEETQYF.

This clonotype was picked up many times. The genes are TRBV7-6 and TRBJ1-6, with TRBD1 matching over 8 bases. Germline trimming cut 5 bases from V and 9 bases from J; bases unmatched to any gene: 12. This CDR3 spans 16 amino acids. CDR1 and CDR2 (germline): SGHVS, FNYEAQ. CDR3 sequence (DNA): TGTGCCAGCAGCCCACGACCCGGACAGGGTATTTCACCCCTCCACTTT. This encodes CASSPRPGQGISPLHF.